These 2 T cell receptor beta chains share one sample of origin, sequenced in a study of beta chain features in type 1 diabetes. Isolated RNA was reverse transcribed in full, so expressed TCRB transcripts were sequenced. Method: immunoSEQ multiplex PCR; TCRdb's copy keeps in-frame clones and lacks some. The profile covers around 140,000 clones, with 10% appearing a single time and about 1.3% taken by the ten largest. Sequences were obtained from naive CD4+ T cells from blood. These receptors were collected from a man aged 18 to 29 in good health.

This chain uses TRBV6-5 with TRBJ2-2; maybe TRBD2 (7 bases). The CDR3 consists of 14 residues. Germline V gene lookup returns CDR1 MNHEY and CDR2 SVGAGI. Trimming took 6 bases from V and 4 from J, leaving 12 bases between them. The CDR3 nucleotides are TGTGCCAGCAGACAGGGCGGGAGCACCGGGGAGCTGTTTTTT. It encodes CASRQGGSTGELFF.

This clone was detected a few times. This chain links TRBV5-1 with TRBJ2-5, with TRBD1 matching 9 bases. The V gene's germline CDR1 is SGHRS and CDR2 YFSETQ. The trim removed 5 bases at V and 4 bases at J, leaving 3 bases unmatched. The CDR3 runs 13 residues. The CDR3 bases are TGCGCCAGCAGACACAGGGGGCCAGAGACCCAGTACTTC. Its protein is CASRHRGPETQYF.